The 9 T cell receptor beta chains below were found in one sample sequenced in a study of blood T cell repertoires in COVID-19. The data were produced by immunoSEQ multiplex PCR, yet TCRdb's version contains in-frame clones alone and is incomplete. The sample records around 150,000 clones, approximately 84% being singletons. Material for sequencing was peripheral blood. These TCRs come from an elderly woman in a cohort sampled during active or convalescent COVID-19.

The chain recombines TRBV29-1 with TRBJ2-1; 7 bases are shared with TRBD1. Germline-derived CDR1 and CDR2 are SQVTM and ANQGSEA. CDR3 size: 12 residues. The ends lost 6 bases at V and 9 bases at J; junction bases unmatched: 8. Here the CDR3 reads CSVSRGSPEQFF. In nucleotides, the CDR3 is TGCAGCGTGTCCAGGGGGTCCCCTGAGCAGTTCTTC.

This rearrangement joins TRBV7-9 to TRBJ1-1; TRBD1 matches at 8 bases. CDR1 and CDR2 (germline): SEHNR, FQNEAQ (reference sequence). This CDR3 has 16 amino acids. Trimming at V came to 4 bases and at J to 1 base, leaving 8 bases not matched to a gene. CDR3 sequence reads: CASSSTRQGTNTEAFF. The CDR3 coding sequence is TGTGCCAGCAGCTCCACTCGACAGGGGACGAACACTGAAGCTTTCTTT.

The rearrangement uses TRBV6-2 or TRBV6-3 and TRBJ2-7, with D unresolved. V was shortened by 0 bases and J by 0 bases, with 12 bases between the two germline ends. CDR3 size: 16 residues. Germline V gives CDR1 MNHEY, CDR2 SVGEGT. The CDR3 protein is CASSYSVNLSSYEQYV. The CDR3 DNA follows: TGTGCCAGCAGTTACTCCGTGAACCTTAGCTCCTACGAGCAGTACGTC.

V usage is TRBV6-1 and J usage is TRBJ1-4; unclear D gene. V was cut by 2 bases and J by 10 bases, with 5 bases left in between. Germline V gene data show CDR1 as MNHNS and CDR2 as SASEGT. CDR3 length: 11 residues. CDR3 sequence (DNA): TGTGCCAGCAGTGAATCGGTAAAACTGTTTTTT. This gives the protein CASSESVKLFF.

This sequence joins TRBV5-1 and TRBJ2-2; 8 nucleotides agree with TRBD2. This CDR3 has 16 amino acids. V shed 2 bases, J shed 4 bases, and the junction held 7 bases outside the gene matches. CDR1 and CDR2 from the germline V gene are SGHRS and YFSETQ. CDR3: CASSLRPGGATGELFF. Here the CDR3 DNA reads TGCGCCAGCAGCTTAAGGCCCGGGGGGGCCACCGGGGAGCTGTTTTTT.

The chain combines TRBV3-1 (or the pseudogene TRBV3-2) with TRBJ1-5; D uncertain. The CDR3 runs to 13 residues. The germline V gene has CDR1 LGHDT and CDR2 YNNKEL (reference sequence). With 1 base removed from V and 5 bases from J, the gap between germline ends came to 6 bases. This CDR3 is CASSQGPYQPQHF. The DNA of the CDR3 is TGTGCCAGCAGCCAAGGGCCTTATCAGCCCCAGCATTTT.

This rearrangement joins TRBV7-2 to TRBJ1-6; D call uncertain. Germline lookup yields CDR1 SGHTA and CDR2 FQGNSA. V dropped 6 bases and J dropped 6 bases, with 15 bases sitting between them. This CDR3 contains 15 residues. CDR3 amino acids: CASRPTFPSNSPLHF. CDR3 sequence (DNA): TGTGCCAGCAGACCGACATTTCCTTCTAATTCACCCCTCCACTTT.

CDR3 protein: CASSQVHNPGQGYGYTF. CDR3 coding DNA: TGTGCCAGCAGCCAAGTACACAATCCGGGACAGGGGTATGGCTACACCTTC. The chain recombines TRBV4-2 with TRBJ1-2, with TRBD1 identical over 10 bases. Germline lookup yields CDR1 LGHNA and CDR2 YNFKEQ. The trim removed 1 base at V and 5 bases at J, leaving 10 bases unmatched. There are 17 residues in the CDR3.

The rearrangement uses TRBV30 and TRBJ1-5, with 7 bases matching TRBD1. The germline V gene has CDR1 GTSNPN and CDR2 SVGIG (reference sequence). The length of the CDR3 is 14 residues. Trimming cost V 5 bases and J 1 base; bases outside gene matches: 5. As DNA, the CDR3 is TGTGCCTGGGCAACGGGACAGAGCAATCAGCCCCAGCATTTT. Protein product: CAWATGQSNQPQHF. The full variable domain, its missing parts supplied by reference TRBV30 and TRBJ1-5, is SQTIHQWPATLVQPVGSPLSLECTVEGTSNPNLYWYRQAAGRGLQLLFYSVGIGQISSEVPQNLSASRPQDRQFILSSKKLLLSDSGFYLCAWATGQSNQPQHFGDGTRLSIL.